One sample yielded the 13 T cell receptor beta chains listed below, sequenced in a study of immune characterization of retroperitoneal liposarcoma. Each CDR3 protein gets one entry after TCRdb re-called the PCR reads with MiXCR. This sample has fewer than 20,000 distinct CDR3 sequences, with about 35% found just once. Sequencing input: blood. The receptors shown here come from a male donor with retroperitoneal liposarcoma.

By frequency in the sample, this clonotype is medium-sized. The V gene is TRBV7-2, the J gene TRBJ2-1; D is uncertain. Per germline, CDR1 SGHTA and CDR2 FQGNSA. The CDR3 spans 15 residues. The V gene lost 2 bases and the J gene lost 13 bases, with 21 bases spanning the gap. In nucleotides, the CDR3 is TGTGCCAGCAGCTTAATCCAGCTCCCCGGAGAGACCCAGTTCTTC. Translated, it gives CASSLIQLPGETQFF.

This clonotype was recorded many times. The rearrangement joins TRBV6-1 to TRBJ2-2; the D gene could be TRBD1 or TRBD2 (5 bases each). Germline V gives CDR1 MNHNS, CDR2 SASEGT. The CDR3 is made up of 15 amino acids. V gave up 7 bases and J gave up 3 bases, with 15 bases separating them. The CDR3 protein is CASKIPGPDTGELFF. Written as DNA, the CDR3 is TGTGCCAGCAAAATACCGGGACCCGACACCGGGGAGCTGTTTTTT.

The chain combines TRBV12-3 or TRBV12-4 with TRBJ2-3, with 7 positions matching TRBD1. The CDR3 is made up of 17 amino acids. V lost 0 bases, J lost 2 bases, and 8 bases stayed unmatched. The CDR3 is CASSLAGGRGNTDTQYF. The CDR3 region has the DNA TGTGCCAGCAGTTTAGCAGGCGGCAGGGGGAACACAGATACGCAGTATTTT.

CDR3 coding DNA: TGTGCCAGCAGTGGGCAGGGCAGCGGGAGTCTGTACGAGCAGTACTTC. Protein: CASSGQGSGSLYEQYF. This chain uses TRBV6-1 with TRBJ2-1; 8 nucleotides line up with TRBD2. The J call is doubtful: the DNA matches TRBJ2-7 better. The length of the CDR3 is 16 residues. The germline CDR1 and CDR2 sequences are MNHNS and SASEGT.

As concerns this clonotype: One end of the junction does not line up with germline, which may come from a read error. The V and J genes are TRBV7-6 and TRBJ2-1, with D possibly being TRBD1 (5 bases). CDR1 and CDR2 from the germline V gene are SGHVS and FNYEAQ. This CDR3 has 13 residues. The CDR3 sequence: CASSSDRYNEQFF. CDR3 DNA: TGTGCTAGCAGCTCCGACAGATACAATGAGCAGTTCTTC.

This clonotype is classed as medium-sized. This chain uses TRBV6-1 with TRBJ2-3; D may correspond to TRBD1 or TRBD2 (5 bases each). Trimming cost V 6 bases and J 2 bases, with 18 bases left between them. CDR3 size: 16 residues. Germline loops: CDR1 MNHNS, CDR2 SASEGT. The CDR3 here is CASRGVGTPNTDTQYF. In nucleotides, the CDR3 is TGTGCCAGCAGGGGGGTTGGGACGCCGAACACAGATACGCAGTATTTT.

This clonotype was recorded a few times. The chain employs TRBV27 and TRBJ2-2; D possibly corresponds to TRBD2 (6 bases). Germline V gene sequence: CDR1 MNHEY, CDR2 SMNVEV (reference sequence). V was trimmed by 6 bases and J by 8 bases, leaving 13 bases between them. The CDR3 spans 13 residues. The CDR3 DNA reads TGTGCCAGCAGACAGCGGGCGGGGGGGGAGCTGTTTTTT. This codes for CASRQRAGGELFF.

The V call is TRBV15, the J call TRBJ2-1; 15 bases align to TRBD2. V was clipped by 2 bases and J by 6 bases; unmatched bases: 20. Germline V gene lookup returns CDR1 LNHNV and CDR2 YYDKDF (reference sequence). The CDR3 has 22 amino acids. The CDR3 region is CATSRTSDIGLAGGWAVNEQFF. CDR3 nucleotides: TGTGCCACCAGCAGAACCTCGGACATAGGACTAGCGGGAGGGTGGGCGGTCAATGAGCAGTTCTTC. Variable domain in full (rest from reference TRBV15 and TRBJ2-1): DAMVIQNPRYQVTQFGKPVTLSCSQTLNHNVMYWYQQKSSQAPKLLFHYYDKDFNNEADTPDNFQSRRPNTSFCFLDIRSPGLGDTAMYLCATSRTSDIGLAGGWAVNEQFFGPGTRLTVL.

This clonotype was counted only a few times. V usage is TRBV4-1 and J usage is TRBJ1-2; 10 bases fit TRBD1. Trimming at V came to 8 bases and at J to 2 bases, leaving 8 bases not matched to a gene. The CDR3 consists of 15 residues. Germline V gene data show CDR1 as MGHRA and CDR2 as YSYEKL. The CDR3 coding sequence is TGCGCCAGCGGAGGTAGGACAGGGGGGAACTATGGCTACACCTTC. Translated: CASGGRTGGNYGYTF.

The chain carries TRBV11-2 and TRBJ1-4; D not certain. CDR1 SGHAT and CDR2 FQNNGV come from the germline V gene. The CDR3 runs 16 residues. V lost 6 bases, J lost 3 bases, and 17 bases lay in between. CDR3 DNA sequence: TGTGCCAGCAGTCGAACCCGGGGAGGTCCTAATGAAAAACTGTTTTTT. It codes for CASSRTRGGPNEKLFF.

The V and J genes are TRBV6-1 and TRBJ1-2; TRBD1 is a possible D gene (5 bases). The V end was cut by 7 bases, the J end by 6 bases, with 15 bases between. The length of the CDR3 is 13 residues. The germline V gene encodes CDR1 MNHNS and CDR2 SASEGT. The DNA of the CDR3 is TGTGCCAGCACACCGTCAGGGACCAATGGCTACACCTTC. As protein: CASTPSGTNGYTF.

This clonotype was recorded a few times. As DNA, the CDR3 is TGTGCCAGCAGCTTAGTATCCCTAGCGGGAAGCTCGCAGTACTTC. It codes for CASSLVSLAGSSQYF. The rearrangement uses TRBV11-3 and TRBJ2-4; 9 bases map to TRBD2. Per the germline V gene, CDR1 is SGHNT and CDR2 is YENEEA. J gave up 13 bases and V 1 base, and 11 bases lay outside the gene matches. The CDR3 runs 15 residues.

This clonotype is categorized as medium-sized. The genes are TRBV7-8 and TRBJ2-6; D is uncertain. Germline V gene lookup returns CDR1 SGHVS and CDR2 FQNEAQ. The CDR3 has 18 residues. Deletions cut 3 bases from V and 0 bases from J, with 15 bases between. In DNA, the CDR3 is TGTGCCAGCAGCTTGGTAGGAGTCGATCTCTCTGGGGCCAACGTCCTGACTTTC. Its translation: CASSLVGVDLSGANVLTF.